The 27 T cell receptor beta chains in this list originate from one sample, sequenced in a study of blood T cell repertoires in COVID-19. Repertoires were generated with immunoSEQ multiplex PCR, while TCRdb's copy carries only in-frame clones and drops some. The sample shows around 60,000 clones, around 89% of them seen only once. Sequencing input: peripheral blood. Every receptor here comes from a human donor in a cohort sampled during active COVID-19.

The chain uses TRBV19 and TRBJ1-1, with TRBD1 identical over 7 bases. The CDR3 consists of 16 residues. Unmatched junction bases numbered 8, after V lost 0 bases and J lost 4 bases. The germline V gene has CDR1 LNHDA and CDR2 SQIVND (reference sequence). Here the CDR3 DNA reads TGTGCCAGTAGTATAGACCTGTTGACAGGGTCCACTGAAGCTTTCTTT. Encoded protein: CASSIDLLTGSTEAFF.

The chain couples TRBV27 to TRBJ2-1, with 9 bases aligning to TRBD1. CDR1 MNHEY and CDR2 SMNVEV come from the germline V gene (reference sequence). Trimming removed 8 bases from V and 4 bases from J; junction bases left unmatched: 6. The length of the CDR3 is 14 residues. Written as DNA, the CDR3 is TGTGCCAGCGGGGGACAGGGATTATACAATGAGCAGTTCTTC. Its protein is CASGGQGLYNEQFF.

The chain carries TRBV19 and TRBJ2-6; no clear D. The CDR3 is made up of 12 amino acids. Deletions cut 7 bases from V and 2 bases from J, with 3 bases between. Germline CDR1 reads LNHDA; CDR2 reads SQIVND (reference sequence). CDR3 protein: CASTTGANVLTF. The CDR3 nucleotides are TGTGCCAGTACCACTGGGGCCAACGTCCTGACTTTC.

The chain joins TRBV9 to TRBJ2-1; TRBD1 matches 7 bases. J gave up 8 bases and V 0 bases, and 2 bases lay outside the gene matches. Germline V lookup: CDR1 SGDLS, CDR2 YYNGEE. This CDR3 contains 13 residues. In DNA, the CDR3 is TGTGCCAGCAGCGTAGCAGACAGGGATGAGCAGTTCTTC. It specifies CASSVADRDEQFF.

The chain has TRBV4-3 and TRBJ2-3; 9 bases align to TRBD1. V gave up 2 bases and J gave up 13 bases; unmatched junction bases: 16. This CDR3 contains 16 residues. Per the germline V gene, CDR1 is LGHNA and CDR2 is YSLEER. For the CDR3, the DNA is TGCGCCAGCAGCCAACAAACAGGGGGCATACCGGGAGCAGAGTATTTT. As protein: CASSQQTGGIPGAEYF.

The chain links TRBV3-1 (or the pseudogene TRBV3-2) to TRBJ1-3; 7 nucleotides match TRBD1. CDR3 size: 16 residues. The germline V gene encodes CDR1 LGHDT and CDR2 YNNKEL (reference sequence). V shed 4 bases and J 0 bases; nucleotides not matched to a gene: 6. The CDR3 sequence: CASSPGGPYSGNTIYF. The CDR3 region has the DNA TGTGCCAGCAGCCCAGGGGGACCTTACTCTGGAAACACCATATATTTT.

V usage is TRBV11-3 and J usage is TRBJ1-6; 11 bases align to TRBD1. V shed 5 bases and J 9 bases; nucleotides not matched to a gene: 3. CDR1 and CDR2 from the germline V gene are SGHNT and YENEEA. This CDR3 region has 14 residues. The CDR3 reads CASSAGTGGSPLHF. DNA for the CDR3: TGTGCCAGCAGCGCAGGGACAGGGGGTTCACCCCTCCACTTT.

The rearrangement uses TRBV19 and TRBJ1-5; no definite D call. This CDR3 is 18 amino acids long. Germline loops: CDR1 LNHDA, CDR2 SQIVND (reference sequence). Trimming cost V 3 bases and J 4 bases, with 22 bases left between them. The CDR3 loop is CASSIGPRTGVGNQPQHF. The DNA for the CDR3 is TGTGCCAGTAGTATTGGGCCCCGCACTGGTGTGGGTAATCAGCCCCAGCATTTT.

The V gene is TRBV19, the J gene TRBJ2-1, with TRBD2 as a possible D gene (5 bases). Trimming pared 8 bases from V and 5 bases from J, leaving 13 bases between. CDR1 and CDR2 (germline): LNHDA, SQIVND (reference sequence). The CDR3 has 13 residues. CDR3 nucleotides: TGTGCCAGTTCCGACCTAGCTGACAATGAGCAGTTCTTC. This encodes CASSDLADNEQFF.

The rearrangement joins TRBV9 to TRBJ2-5; no clear D. V was cut by 0 bases and J by 5 bases, with 14 bases left in between. This CDR3 is built from 15 residues. The germline gives CDR1 SGDLS, CDR2 YYNGEE. Here the CDR3 DNA reads TGTGCCAGCAGCGTAGAAGACTCTTATTTCGAGACCCAGTACTTC. This encodes CASSVEDSYFETQYF.

In this sample, this clone turned up once. The chain carries TRBV15 and TRBJ2-3; a weak D match, TRBD2 (7 bases). CDR3 size: 17 residues. The V end was cut by 3 bases, the J end by 9 bases, with 25 bases between. Germline CDR1 reads LNHNV; CDR2 reads YYDKDF (reference sequence). The CDR3 loop is CATSSLDVGGPEGTQYF. The CDR3 region has the DNA TGTGCCACCAGCAGCCTAGACGTGGGGGGGCCAGAGGGGACGCAGTATTTT.

V gene TRBV19 combines with J gene TRBJ2-4; D may be TRBD1 (6 bases). Trimming cost V 4 bases and J 0 bases, with 13 bases left between them. Germline V gene lookup returns CDR1 LNHDA and CDR2 SQIVND (reference sequence). CDR3 length equals 16 residues. The CDR3 DNA reads TGTGCCAGTAGTACCCCAGGGGCCTTAGCCAAAAACATTCAGTACTTC. It is translated as CASSTPGALAKNIQYF.

The chain carries TRBV5-5 and TRBJ2-7; possibly TRBD2 for D (7 bases). V was shortened by 4 bases and J by 3 bases, with 14 bases between the two germline ends. The CDR3 loop spans 14 amino acids. Germline-derived CDR1 and CDR2 are SGHKS and YYEKEE (reference sequence). The CDR3 here is CASSQWGGHYEQYF. In nucleotides, the CDR3 is TGTGCCAGCAGCCAATGGGGGGGCCACTACGAGCAGTACTTC.

V gene TRBV12-1 combines with J gene TRBJ1-2; the D call of TRBD1 is as the table states it, not checked on the DNA. TRBV12-1 is recorded as a pseudogene. The CDR3 runs 17 residues. Here the CDR3 DNA reads TGTGCCAGCAGCTACACCCCCAGGACAGTCCAAAACTATGGCTACACCTTC. It specifies CASSYTPRTVQNYGYTF.

The rearrangement joins TRBV24-1 to TRBJ2-7; no reliable D call. This CDR3 contains 13 residues. V lost 4 bases and J 2 bases, leaving 8 bases between the germline ends. The V gene's germline CDR1 is KGHDR and CDR2 SFDVKD. CDR3 protein: CATSDKTTYEQYF. The CDR3 DNA is TGTGCCACCAGTGACAAAACTACCTACGAGCAGTACTTC.

The V gene is TRBV4-3, the J gene TRBJ2-3, with a weak D call TRBD2 (5 bases). The CDR3 runs to 16 residues. Trimming removed 4 bases at V and 0 bases at J, with 14 bases between. Germline CDR1 reads LGHNA; CDR2 reads YSLEER. CDR3: CASSPGPRGSTDTQYF. The CDR3 coding sequence is TGCGCCAGCAGCCCGGGCCCTCGCGGGAGCACAGATACGCAGTATTTT.

The chain carries TRBV5-4 and TRBJ2-7, with TRBD2 matching 8 bases. The CDR3 totals 14 residues. With V trimmed by 4 bases and J by 2 bases, 5 bases remained unmatched. Germline assignment: CDR1 SGHNT and CDR2 YYREEE (reference sequence). The DNA of the CDR3 is TGTGCCAGCAGCGTGGGACTAGGTGCCTACGAGCAGTACTTC. Amino acid sequence: CASSVGLGAYEQYF.

A single count supports this clone. V usage is TRBV6-5 and J usage is TRBJ2-1; D is perhaps TRBD2 (7 bases). The germline V and J ends were trimmed by 6 bases and 1 base, with 10 bases remaining between them. Germline V gene lookup returns CDR1 MNHEY and CDR2 SVGAGI. The CDR3 is made up of 14 amino acids. Here the CDR3 reads CASRKGGSYNEQFF. CDR3 in DNA: TGTGCCAGCAGGAAGGGGGGGTCCTACAATGAGCAGTTCTTC.

The CDR3 loop reads CASKTGLAIKQYF. CDR3 nucleotides: TGTGCCAGCAAAACGGGACTAGCTATAAAGCAGTACTTC. The J gene is TRBJ2-7, the V gene TRBV2; TRBD2 matches at 9 bases. CDR1 and CDR2 from the germline V gene are SNHLY and FYNNEI. The ends lost 7 bases at V and 8 bases at J; junction bases unmatched: 9. This CDR3 has 13 residues.

The CDR3 here is CASSLSSYNEQFF. CDR3 DNA: TGTGCCAGCAGCCTAAGCTCCTACAATGAGCAGTTCTTC. This chain uses TRBV7-9 with TRBJ2-1; D ambiguous. Germline V lookup: CDR1 SEHNR, CDR2 FQNEAQ (reference sequence). V was clipped by 5 bases and J by 0 bases, with 5 bases between them. The CDR3 is 13 amino acids.

The rearrangement links TRBV2 to TRBJ1-4, with a possible D match to TRBD1 (5 bases). Trimming took 9 bases from V and 4 from J, leaving 9 bases between them. Per germline, CDR1 SNHLY and CDR2 FYNNEI. There are 12 residues in the CDR3. The CDR3 protein is CARTACNEKLFF. In DNA form, the CDR3 reads TGTGCCAGGACAGCGTGTAATGAAAAACTGTTTTTT.

V usage is TRBV29-1 and J usage is TRBJ1-3; no firm D call. Germline CDR1 and CDR2: SQVTM and ANQGSEA. Trimming stripped 5 bases from V and 3 bases from J, with 11 bases between. CDR3 length equals 13 residues. CDR3 coding DNA: TGCAGCGTTCCCCAGCGGGGTGGAAACACCATATATTTT. As protein: CSVPQRGGNTIYF.

This chain joins TRBV28 and TRBJ1-1; TRBD1 matches at 12 bases. Losses at the gene ends were 2 bases for V and 2 bases for J; bases not matched to a gene: 3. In germline, CDR1 is MDHEN, CDR2 SYDVKM. CDR3 length: 16 amino acids. The CDR3 nucleotides read TGTGCCAGCAGTTTACTCGGGACAGGGGGCAACACTGAAGCTTTCTTT. Amino acid sequence: CASSLLGTGGNTEAFF.

The chain has TRBV3-1 (or the pseudogene TRBV3-2) and TRBJ2-7, with 10 bases aligning to TRBD1. V lost 3 bases to trimming and J lost 6 bases; unmatched junction nucleotides: 11. CDR1 and CDR2 (germline): LGHDT, YNNKEL (reference sequence). The CDR3 is 16 amino acids. Here the CDR3 DNA reads TGTGCCAGCAGCCATTTCCGGGACAGGGGAAAGGGCGAGCAGTACTTC. The encoded protein is CASSHFRDRGKGEQYF.

This clone was observed a single time. J is TRBJ2-1 and V is TRBV30, with D tentatively TRBD2 (5 bases). CDR3 length equals 13 residues. Between the trimmed V and J ends, which lost 5 bases and 4 bases, there was a span of 12 bases. Germline CDR1 and CDR2: GTSNPN and SVGIG (reference sequence). The CDR3 bases are TGTGCCTGGGCGGTAGCGAGTTACAATGAGCAGTTCTTC. The encoded protein is CAWAVASYNEQFF.

The chain carries TRBV6-5 and TRBJ1-2; tentatively, D is TRBD1 (6 bases). CDR3 length: 14 amino acids. V was trimmed by 6 bases and J by 4 bases, leaving 15 bases between them. CDR1 and CDR2 (germline): MNHEY, SVGAGI. The chain's CDR3 is CASSLRTASYGYTF. CDR3 nucleotides: TGTGCCAGCAGCCTTAGGACAGCCTCCTATGGCTACACCTTC.

The chain employs TRBV12-3 or TRBV12-4 and TRBJ1-2, with D perhaps TRBD1 (6 bases). The CDR3 runs 13 residues. V was cut by 8 bases and J by 2 bases, with 12 bases left in between. The CDR3 coding sequence is TGTGCCAGCGCCCGTGGACAGAACTATGGCTACACCTTC. Protein sequence: CASARGQNYGYTF.